This T cell receptor beta chain originates from a study of T cell responses to AZD1222 COVID-19 vaccine. On the study more broadly: Second-dose schedules of about 4 or about 12 weeks were combined. General observations from the study: Clonal diversity may have been underestimated in mostly white British donors.

V lost 1 base to trimming and J lost 4 bases, with 16 bases between them. The CDR3 is 16 residues long. Germline V gene data show CDR1 as LGHNA and CDR2 as YSLEER. Data came from immunoSEQ multiplex PCR; TCRdb stores just in-frame clones and leaves some out. The sample carries 100,000 to 120,000 clones, over 80% recorded once. This clone was picked up one time. Its specificity is not known. The starting material was peripheral blood, obtained on day 0 of AZD1222 vaccination. This sequence joins TRBV4-3 and TRBJ1-2, with D possibly matching TRBD1 (5 bases). The clonotype originates from an adult in good health. The CDR3 nucleotides are TGCGCCAGCAGCCAAGTTGGGGTTTCAGGGCGCTATGGCTACACCTTC. Encoded protein: CASSQVGVSGRYGYTF.